Given below is one T cell receptor (beta chain) in context. PCR used 60 Vbeta primers and 13 Jbeta primers. Some clones are missing from TCRdb's copy, which holds only in-frame ones; the method was immunoSEQ multiplex PCR. The data show approximately 120,000 clones, 77% seen once. The CDR3 is made up of 16 amino acids. Germline CDR1 and CDR2: SGDLS and YYNGEE. J lost 6 bases, V lost 3 bases, and 11 bases had no gene match. These data are taken from a study of cytomegalovirus exposure and HLA in healthy donors. What was sequenced was PBMCs. This TCR derives from a woman in her thirties or forties in good health and CMV-seropositive. The J gene is TRBJ2-2, the V gene TRBV9, with 7 bases fitting TRBD1. The CDR3 DNA reads as TGTGCCAGCAGCGGGTGGGACAGACCCTTCGCCGGGGAGCTGTTTTTT. Encoded protein: CASSGWDRPFAGELFF.